There are a few counts of the clone carrying this T cell receptor (beta chain). The antigen is unknown. Sample time point: patch test 3, about 24 weeks after DPC sensitization. The treatment is: therapeutic diphenylcyclopropenone sensitization with weekly scalp DPC. Blood, whole and unfractionated, served as the source for total RNA extraction. The sample originates from a study of human T cells and chemical hapten exposure. In the original workflow: Per-sample TCR counts ranged from roughly 20,000 to 750,000, median approximately 98,000. TCRdb independently ran MiXCR on the RACE reads; one entry per CDR3 protein. The V and J calls come from TCRdb's annotation, not from the publication. The sample shows about 190,000 distinct CDR3 sequences, about 25% of them seen only once. Study-level results: Among TCRs, those above 1 in 1000 frequency were unaffected by DPC sensitization.

The ends lost 5 bases at V and 7 bases at J; junction bases unmatched: 9. Germline loops: CDR1 ENHRY, CDR2 SYGVKD. The CDR3 sequence is 15 residues long. Source: whole blood, taken in connection with sensitization to the hapten diphenylcyclopropenone (DPC). The rearrangement links TRBV10-3 to TRBJ2-4; the match to TRBD1 covers 9 bases. The source of this sequence is a woman between 35 and 50 years old with alopecia areata. Some clones in this sample may be carry-over from other donors' samples. The CDR3 DNA reads as TGTGCCATCAGTCAGGACAGGGGAGGAGGTAACATTCAGTACTTC. This encodes CAISQDRGGGNIQYF.